This T cell receptor beta chain was recorded in a study of shared clonotypes between healthy human individuals (dated by TCRdb to 2018 to 2021). About the investigation overall: A couple of women and a few men aged 18 to 49 years were included in the cohort. The study deeply sequenced blood TCR repertoires of about 5 healthy adults to estimate repertoire size and the extent of clonotype sharing between individuals. Different laboratories and diverse techniques were used to prepare libraries and sequence TCR repertoires, to increase sequencing depth and limit assay-specific biases. Each donor's leukapheresis produced roughly between roughly 0.85 and 9.5 billion PBMCs. The research as a whole found: The genetic and exposure-history diversity represented was limited by the small number of donors. Pairwise subsampling indicated that sequencing depth was expected to affect the degree of clonotype sharing among donors. Sampling was restricted to blood, and TCR repertoires in tissue are likely to differ from TCR repertoires in blood.

As for this clone: Which antigen it targets is not known. It has no much larger one-base neighbor in the sample; base qualities were not kept.

Using the deep immunoSEQ assay, TCR CDR3 regions were amplified from genomic DNA by multiplex PCR. Genomic DNA extracted from each cell subset was distributed evenly over all wells of several immunoSEQ 96-well plates, and each plate served as one replicate. For unsorted PBMC, about 0.3 ug genomic DNA, equal to 30,000 or so T cell genomes, was loaded into each replicate PCR. Unsorted PBMC genomic DNA was sequenced across ten immunoSEQ deep assay plates. Purified libraries were quantified with a Qubit 3.0 fluorometer, sized on a Bioanalyzer 2100, and re-quantified with the KAPA Library Quantification kit. Each immunoSEQ 96-well plate was sequenced on its own single-read 150-cycle Illumina NextSeq 550 flow cell. Processing in the source paper ran as follows. The immunoSEQ output contained only junctional sequences without quality scores, so filtering could not match that applied to full-length reads. To assign V/J genes and CDR3, sequences were annotated against IMGT germline references using PyIR, a Python wrapper for IgBLAST v1.9. Reads were removed for weak V/J assignments (E-value above 1e-6), missing CDR3, stop codons, out-of-frame junctions, or ambiguous translated residues. A V3J clonotype was defined by an identical inferred V gene, J gene, and CDR3 amino acid sequence. Percentage overlap between repertoires was computed as shared unique clonotypes divided by the size of the smaller repertoire. RTK rarefaction, the Chao1 estimator, and Recon v2.1 estimates of unobserved clonotypes were used to assess repertoire richness. Imported from immuneACCESS, the table was reduced by TCRdb to in-frame sequences with V and J called. These copies leave out some clones; in studies compared against another copy, an unresolved V gene accounts for under half, and the cause of the remainder is not known. The V and J calls and clone size are taken from that table; D and trimming were inferred from the DNA. This sample gives approximately 500,000 clones in total; approximately 78% of them show up just once. The ten most abundant clones make up 12% of the sample.

Donors were healthy HIV-negative adults with no recently reported acute infections or vaccinations. Every donor was a Caucasian adult residing in Nashville, Tennessee, USA. For unsorted samples, about 85 million PBMCs were counted and genomic DNA was extracted with the QIAamp DNA Blood Mini kit. After blood collection by leukapheresis, PBMCs were isolated using Ficoll-Histopaque density gradient centrifugation and then cryopreserved in the vapor phase of liquid nitrogen. Cut back by 5 bases and 1 base, the V and J ends lie 12 bases apart. From the cysteine through the phenylalanine, the CDR3 covers 14 amino acids. The DNA shown is the 42-base CDR3, in frame from base 1. The CDR1 and CDR2 encoded by the germline V gene are SGDLS and YYNGEE.

This TCR was sampled from a middle-aged woman in good health. Some clones in this sample may be carry-over from other donors' samples. This receptor chain uses TRBV9 and TRBJ1-2; perhaps TRBD1 is the D gene, with 5 bases matching. The sequenced sample was PBMCs. The CDR3 has the sequence CASSGRGGNYGYTF. The DNA reads as follows: TGTGCCAGCAGTGGAAGGGGAGGTAACTATGGCTACACCTTC.